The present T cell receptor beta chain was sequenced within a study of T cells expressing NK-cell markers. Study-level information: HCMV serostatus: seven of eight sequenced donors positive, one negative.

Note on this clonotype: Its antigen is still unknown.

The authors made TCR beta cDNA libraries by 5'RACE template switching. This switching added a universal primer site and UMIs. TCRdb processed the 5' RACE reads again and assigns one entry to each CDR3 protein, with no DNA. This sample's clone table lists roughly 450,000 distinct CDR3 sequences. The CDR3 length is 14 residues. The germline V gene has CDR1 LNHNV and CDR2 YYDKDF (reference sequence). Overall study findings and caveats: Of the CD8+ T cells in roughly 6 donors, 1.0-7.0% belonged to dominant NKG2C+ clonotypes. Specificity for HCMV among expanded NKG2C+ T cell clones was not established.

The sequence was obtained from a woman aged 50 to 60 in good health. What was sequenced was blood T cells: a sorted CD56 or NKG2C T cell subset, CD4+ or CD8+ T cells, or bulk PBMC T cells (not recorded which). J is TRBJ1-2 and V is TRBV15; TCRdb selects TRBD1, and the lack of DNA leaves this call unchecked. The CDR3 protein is CATSRDRGGVGYTF.